This T cell receptor (beta chain) comes out of a study of T cell repertoires in cytomegalovirus infection. Whole-study context: Use of recently identified HLA-C-restricted and well-studied HLA-B-restricted CMV epitopes was part of the study. General study findings and limits: Dominating the ex vivo response were TCR beta clonotypes that were CMV-specific and HLA-C-restricted. Adding up the frequency of public TCR beta families identified people who carried CMV plus the relevant HLA.

One entry per CDR3 protein, called by TCRdb with MiXCR from the reads. This sample has 200,000 or so distinct CDR3 sequences, with approximately 40% found just once. Of note for this clonotype: Its target is not known.

The TCR was taken from a human donor in good health (CMV status not recorded). Some clones in this sample may be carry-over from other donors' samples. Material: CD8+ T cells from cultured PBMCs, obtained from culture after CMV antigen stimulation.

CDR3 amino acids: CATSRGEEGEQFF. CDR3 DNA: TGTGCCACCAGCAGAGGAGAGGAAGGTGAGCAGTTCTTC. The chain employs TRBV15 and TRBJ2-1; D call uncertain. Germline V CDR1 and CDR2: LNHNV, YYDKDF (reference sequence). V lost 1 base and J lost 9, with 10 bases in between. This CDR3 is built from 13 residues.